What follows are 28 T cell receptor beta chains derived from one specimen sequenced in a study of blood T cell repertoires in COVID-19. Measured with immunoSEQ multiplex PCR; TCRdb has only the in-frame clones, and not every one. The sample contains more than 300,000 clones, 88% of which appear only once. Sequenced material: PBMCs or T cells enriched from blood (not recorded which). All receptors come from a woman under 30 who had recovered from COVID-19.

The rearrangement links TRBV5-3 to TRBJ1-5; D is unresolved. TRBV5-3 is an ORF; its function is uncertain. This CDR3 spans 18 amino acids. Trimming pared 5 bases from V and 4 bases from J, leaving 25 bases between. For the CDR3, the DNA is TGTGCCAGAAGTCCGTGCGGTCCGACCCATTACGCAAATCAGCCCCAGCATTTT. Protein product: CARSPCGPTHYANQPQHF.

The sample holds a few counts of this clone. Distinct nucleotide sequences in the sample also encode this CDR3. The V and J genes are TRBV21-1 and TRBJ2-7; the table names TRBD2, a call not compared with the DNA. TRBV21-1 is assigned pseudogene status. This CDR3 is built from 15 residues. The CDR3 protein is CASSLKRGRTYEQYF. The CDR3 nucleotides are TGTGCCAGCAGCCTTAAGCGGGGCCGGACCTACGAGCAGTACTTC.

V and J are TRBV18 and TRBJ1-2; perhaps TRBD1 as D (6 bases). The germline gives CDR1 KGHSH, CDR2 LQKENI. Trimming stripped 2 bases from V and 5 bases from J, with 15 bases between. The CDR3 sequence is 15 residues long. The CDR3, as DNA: TGTGCCAGCTCACCAATATCGGACAGCTCTTATGGCTACACCTTC. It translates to CASSPISDSSYGYTF.

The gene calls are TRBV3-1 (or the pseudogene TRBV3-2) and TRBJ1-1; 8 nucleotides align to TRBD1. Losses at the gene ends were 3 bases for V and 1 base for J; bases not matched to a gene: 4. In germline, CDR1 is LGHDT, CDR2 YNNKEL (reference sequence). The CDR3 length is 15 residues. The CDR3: CASSHPGTGNTEAFF. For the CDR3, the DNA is TGTGCCAGCAGCCATCCCGGGACAGGGAACACTGAAGCTTTCTTT.

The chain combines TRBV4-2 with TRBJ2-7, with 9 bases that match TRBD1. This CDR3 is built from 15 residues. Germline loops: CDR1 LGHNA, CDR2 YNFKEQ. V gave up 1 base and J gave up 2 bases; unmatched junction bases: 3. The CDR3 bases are TGTGCCAGCAGCCAAGTGGGGACAGGGACCTACGAGCAGTACTTC. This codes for CASSQVGTGTYEQYF.

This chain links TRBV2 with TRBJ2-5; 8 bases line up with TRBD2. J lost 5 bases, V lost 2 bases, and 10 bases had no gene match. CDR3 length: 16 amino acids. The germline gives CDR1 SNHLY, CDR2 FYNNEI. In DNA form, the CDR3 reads TGTGCCAGCAGTGAATCTCTTAACGGGGGGGGCGAGACCCAGTACTTC. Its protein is CASSESLNGGGETQYF.

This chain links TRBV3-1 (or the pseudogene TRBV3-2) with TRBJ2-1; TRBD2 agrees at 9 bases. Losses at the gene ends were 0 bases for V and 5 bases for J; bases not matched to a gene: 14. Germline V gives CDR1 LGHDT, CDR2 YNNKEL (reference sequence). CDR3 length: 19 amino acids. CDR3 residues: CASSQERTAGGSDNNEQFF. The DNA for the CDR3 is TGTGCCAGCAGCCAAGAGAGGACGGCGGGGGGGTCCGATAACAATGAGCAGTTCTTC.

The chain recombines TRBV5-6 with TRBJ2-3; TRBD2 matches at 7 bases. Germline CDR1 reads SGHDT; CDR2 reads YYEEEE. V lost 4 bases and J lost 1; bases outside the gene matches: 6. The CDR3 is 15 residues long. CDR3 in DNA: TGTGCCAGCAGCGGCGGCGGGGGTGGCACAGATACGCAGTATTTT. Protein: CASSGGGGGTDTQYF.

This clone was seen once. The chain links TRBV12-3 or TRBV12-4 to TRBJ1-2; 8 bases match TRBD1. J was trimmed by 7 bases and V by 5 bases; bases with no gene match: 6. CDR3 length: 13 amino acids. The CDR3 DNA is TGTGCCAGCAGTCAACAGGGGGTCATTGGCTACACCTTC. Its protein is CASSQQGVIGYTF.

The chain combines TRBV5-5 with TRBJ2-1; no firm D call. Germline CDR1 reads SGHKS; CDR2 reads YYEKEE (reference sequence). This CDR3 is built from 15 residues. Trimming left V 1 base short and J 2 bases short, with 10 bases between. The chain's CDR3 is CASSLLRDPYNEQFF. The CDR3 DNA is TGTGCCAGCAGCTTGTTGCGAGATCCCTACAATGAGCAGTTCTTC.

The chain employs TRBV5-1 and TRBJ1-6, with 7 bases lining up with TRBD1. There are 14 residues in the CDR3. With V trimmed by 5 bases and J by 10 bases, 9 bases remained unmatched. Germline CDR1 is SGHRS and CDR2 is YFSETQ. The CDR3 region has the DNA TGCGCCAGCAGGGAGGGGGCTAGTCGCTCACCCCTCCACTTT. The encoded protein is CASREGASRSPLHF.

The CDR3 DNA is TGTGCCACCAGGACTAGCGGGTCCACCGGGGAGCTGTTTTTT. It specifies CATRTSGSTGELFF. The V gene is TRBV2, the J gene TRBJ2-2; 11 bases line up with TRBD2. Germline CDR1 and CDR2: SNHLY and FYNNEI. With 10 bases clipped from V and 4 bases from J, the junction kept 5 bases outside the gene matches. CDR3 length: 14 residues.

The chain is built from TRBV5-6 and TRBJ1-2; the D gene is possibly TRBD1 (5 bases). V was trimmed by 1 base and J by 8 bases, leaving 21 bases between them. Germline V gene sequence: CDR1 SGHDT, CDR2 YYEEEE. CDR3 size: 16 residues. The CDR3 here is CASSLKLRANHWGYTF. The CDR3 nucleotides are TGTGCCAGCAGCTTGAAGCTCAGGGCCAATCACTGGGGCTACACCTTC. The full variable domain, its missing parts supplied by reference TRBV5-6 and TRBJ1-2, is DAGVTQSPTHLIKTRGQQVTLRCSPKSGHDTVSWYQQALGQGPQFIFQYYEEEERQRGNFPDRFSGHQFPNYSSELNVNALLLGDSALYLCASSLKLRANHWGYTFGSGTRLTVV.

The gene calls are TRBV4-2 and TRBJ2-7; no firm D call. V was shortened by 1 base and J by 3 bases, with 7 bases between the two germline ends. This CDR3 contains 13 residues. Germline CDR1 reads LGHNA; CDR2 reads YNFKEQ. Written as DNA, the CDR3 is TGTGCCAGCAGCCAAGTCGACATCTACGAGCAGTACTTC. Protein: CASSQVDIYEQYF.

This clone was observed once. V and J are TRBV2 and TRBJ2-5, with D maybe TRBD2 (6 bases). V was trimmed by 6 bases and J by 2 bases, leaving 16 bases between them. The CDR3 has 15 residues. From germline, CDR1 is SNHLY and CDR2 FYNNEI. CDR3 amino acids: CASRATGTLQETQYF. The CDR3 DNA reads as TGTGCCAGCAGGGCAACCGGGACTTTACAAGAGACCCAGTACTTC.

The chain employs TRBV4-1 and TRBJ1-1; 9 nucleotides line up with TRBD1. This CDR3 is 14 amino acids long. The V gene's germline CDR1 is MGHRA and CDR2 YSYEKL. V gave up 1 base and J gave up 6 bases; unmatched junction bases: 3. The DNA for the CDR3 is TGCGCCAGCAGCCAAGCCACAGGGGGCTCTGAAGCTTTCTTT. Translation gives CASSQATGGSEAFF.

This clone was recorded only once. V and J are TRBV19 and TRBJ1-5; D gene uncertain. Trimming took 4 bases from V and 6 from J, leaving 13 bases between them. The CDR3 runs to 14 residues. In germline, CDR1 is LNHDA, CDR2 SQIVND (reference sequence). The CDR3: CASSKAYSGQPQHF. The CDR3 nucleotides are TGTGCCAGTAGTAAGGCATATAGCGGTCAGCCCCAGCATTTT. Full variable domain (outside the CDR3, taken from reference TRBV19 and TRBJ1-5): DGGITQSPKYLFRKEGQNVTLSCEQNLNHDAMYWYRQDPGQGLRLIYYSQIVNDFQKGDIAEGYSVSREKKESFPLTVTSAQKNPTAFYLCASSKAYSGQPQHFGDGTRLSIL.

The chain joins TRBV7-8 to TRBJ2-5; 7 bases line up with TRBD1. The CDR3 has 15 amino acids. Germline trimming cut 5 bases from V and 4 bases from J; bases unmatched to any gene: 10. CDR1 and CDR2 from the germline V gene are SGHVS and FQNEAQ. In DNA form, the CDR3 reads TGTGCCAGCAGCCTTCGACAGGGAACCGGAGAGACCCAGTACTTC. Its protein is CASSLRQGTGETQYF.

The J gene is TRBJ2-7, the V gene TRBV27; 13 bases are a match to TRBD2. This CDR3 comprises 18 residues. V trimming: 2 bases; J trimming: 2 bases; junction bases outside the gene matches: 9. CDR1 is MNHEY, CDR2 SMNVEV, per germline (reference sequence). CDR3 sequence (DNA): TGTGCCAGCAGTTTAGCCCCGACTAGCGGGGGGACAACCTACGAGCAGTACTTC. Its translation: CASSLAPTSGGTTYEQYF.

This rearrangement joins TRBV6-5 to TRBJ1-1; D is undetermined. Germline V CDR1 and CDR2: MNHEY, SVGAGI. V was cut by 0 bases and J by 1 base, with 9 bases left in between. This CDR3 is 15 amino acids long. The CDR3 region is CASSYSLAENTEAFF. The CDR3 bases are TGTGCCAGCAGTTACTCCTTGGCCGAGAACACTGAAGCTTTCTTT.

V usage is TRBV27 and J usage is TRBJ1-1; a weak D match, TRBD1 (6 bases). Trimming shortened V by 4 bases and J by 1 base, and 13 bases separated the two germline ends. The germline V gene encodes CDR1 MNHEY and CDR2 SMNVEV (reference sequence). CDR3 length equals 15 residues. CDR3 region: CASSSSRGPNTEAFF. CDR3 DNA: TGTGCCAGCAGTTCCTCCAGGGGACCGAACACTGAAGCTTTCTTT.

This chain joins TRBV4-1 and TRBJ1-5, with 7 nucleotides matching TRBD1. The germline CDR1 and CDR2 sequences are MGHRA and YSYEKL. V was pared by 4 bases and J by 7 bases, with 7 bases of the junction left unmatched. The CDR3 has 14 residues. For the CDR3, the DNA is TGCGCCAGCAGCCTCCAACAGGGGACGCAGCCCCAGCATTTT. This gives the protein CASSLQQGTQPQHF.

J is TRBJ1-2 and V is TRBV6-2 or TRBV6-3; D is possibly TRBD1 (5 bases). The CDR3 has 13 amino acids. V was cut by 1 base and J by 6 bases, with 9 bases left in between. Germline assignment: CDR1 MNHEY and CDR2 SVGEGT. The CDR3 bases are TGTGCCAGCAGTTACTTTGCAGGGAATGGCTACACCTTC. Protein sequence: CASSYFAGNGYTF.

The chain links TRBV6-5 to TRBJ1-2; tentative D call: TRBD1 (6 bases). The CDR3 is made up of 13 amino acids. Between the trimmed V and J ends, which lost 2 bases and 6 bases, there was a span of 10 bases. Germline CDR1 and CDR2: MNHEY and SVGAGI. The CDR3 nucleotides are TGTGCCAGCAGTTACCACAACAGGGATGGCTACACCTTC. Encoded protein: CASSYHNRDGYTF.

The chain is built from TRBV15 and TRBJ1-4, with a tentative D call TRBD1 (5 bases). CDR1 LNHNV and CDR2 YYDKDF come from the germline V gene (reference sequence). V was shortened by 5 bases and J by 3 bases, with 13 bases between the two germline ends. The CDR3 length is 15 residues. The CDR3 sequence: CATSFQGRANEKLFF. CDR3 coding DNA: TGTGCCACCAGCTTCCAGGGAAGGGCTAATGAAAAACTGTTTTTT. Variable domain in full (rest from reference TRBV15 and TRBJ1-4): DAMVIQNPRYQVTQFGKPVTLSCSQTLNHNVMYWYQQKSSQAPKLLFHYYDKDFNNEADTPDNFQSRRPNTSFCFLDIRSPGLGDTAMYLCATSFQGRANEKLFFGSGTQLSVL.

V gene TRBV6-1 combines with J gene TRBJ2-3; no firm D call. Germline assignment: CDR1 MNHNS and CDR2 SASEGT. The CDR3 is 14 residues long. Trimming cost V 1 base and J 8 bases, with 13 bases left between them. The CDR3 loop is CASSEDVYPPTQYF. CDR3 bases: TGTGCCAGCAGTGAAGACGTCTACCCCCCTACGCAGTATTTT.

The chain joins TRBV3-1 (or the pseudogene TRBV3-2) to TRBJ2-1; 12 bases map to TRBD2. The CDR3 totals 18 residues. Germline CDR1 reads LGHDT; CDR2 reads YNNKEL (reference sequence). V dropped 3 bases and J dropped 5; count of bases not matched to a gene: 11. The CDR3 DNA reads TGTGCCAGCAGCCATAAGACTAGCGGGGGTCCCCCCGACAATGAGCAGTTCTTC. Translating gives CASSHKTSGGPPDNEQFF.

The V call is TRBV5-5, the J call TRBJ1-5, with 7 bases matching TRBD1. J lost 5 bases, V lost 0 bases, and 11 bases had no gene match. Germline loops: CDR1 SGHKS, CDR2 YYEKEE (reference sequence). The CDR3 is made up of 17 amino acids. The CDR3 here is CASSLALQGFRDQPQHF. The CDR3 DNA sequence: TGTGCCAGCAGCTTGGCGCTACAGGGGTTCCGGGATCAGCCCCAGCATTTT.